A single count supports the clone carrying this T cell receptor (beta chain). Its antigen is undetermined. The CDR3 has 14 amino acids. Trimming left V 9 bases short and J 0 bases short, with 14 bases between. Germline V gene lookup returns CDR1 MDHEN and CDR2 SYDVKM. These data come from a study of cytotoxic CD8 clonotypes in ibrutinib-treated CLL. As for the study in general: With a range of 6 to 36, the median treatment time before response samples were taken was more than nine months. The study's findings and limits: Against age-matched healthy donors, baseline clonality ran higher and tracked circulating CD8+ T-cell counts. Private clonotypes, not public ones, expanded at ibrutinib response.

The intended depth for sequencing was 1 in 200,000 to 1 in 1 million T cells. Libraries were prepared by immunoSEQ multiplex PCR; TCRdb keeps only in-frame clonotypes and omits some of them. The sample yields around 97,000 clones, 60% to 80% seen once. The V and J genes are TRBV28 and TRBJ1-2; perhaps TRBD1 as D (6 bases). Sample: PBMCs, taken after 12 months of ibrutinib treatment. This clonotype originated in a human donor with chronic lymphocytic leukemia. In DNA form, the CDR3 reads TGTGCCAGTCAACAGGGTTTAGCTAACTATGGCTACACCTTC. Amino acid sequence: CASQQGLANYGYTF.